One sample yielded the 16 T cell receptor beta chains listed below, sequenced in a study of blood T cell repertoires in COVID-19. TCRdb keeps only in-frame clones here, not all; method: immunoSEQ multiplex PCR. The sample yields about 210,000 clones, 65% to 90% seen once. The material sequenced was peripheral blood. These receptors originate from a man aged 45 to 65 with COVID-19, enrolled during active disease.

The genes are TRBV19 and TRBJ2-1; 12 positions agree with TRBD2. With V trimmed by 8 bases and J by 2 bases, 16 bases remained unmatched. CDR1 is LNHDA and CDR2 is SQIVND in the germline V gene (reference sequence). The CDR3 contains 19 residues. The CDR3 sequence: CASSRTSGVSSGPYNEQFF. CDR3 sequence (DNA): TGTGCCAGTTCCCGGACTAGCGGGGTCTCCTCGGGCCCCTACAATGAGCAGTTCTTC.

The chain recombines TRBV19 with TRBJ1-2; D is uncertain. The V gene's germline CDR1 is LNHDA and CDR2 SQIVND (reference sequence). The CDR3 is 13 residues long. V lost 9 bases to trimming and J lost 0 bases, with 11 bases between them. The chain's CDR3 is CASRGGSNYGYTF. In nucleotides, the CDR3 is TGTGCCAGCCGAGGAGGTTCTAACTATGGCTACACCTTC.

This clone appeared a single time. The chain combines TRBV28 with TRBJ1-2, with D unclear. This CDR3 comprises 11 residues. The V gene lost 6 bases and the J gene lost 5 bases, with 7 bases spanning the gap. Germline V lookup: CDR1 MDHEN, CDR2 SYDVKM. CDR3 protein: CASRRWYGYTF. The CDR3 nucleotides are TGTGCCAGCAGGAGATGGTATGGCTACACCTTC.

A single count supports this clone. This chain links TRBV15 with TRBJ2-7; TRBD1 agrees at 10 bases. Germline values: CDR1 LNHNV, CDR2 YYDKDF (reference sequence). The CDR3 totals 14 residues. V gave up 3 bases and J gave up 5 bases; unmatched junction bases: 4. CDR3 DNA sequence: TGTGCCACCAGCAGGGACAGGGGGTACGACGAGCAGTACTTC. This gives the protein CATSRDRGYDEQYF.

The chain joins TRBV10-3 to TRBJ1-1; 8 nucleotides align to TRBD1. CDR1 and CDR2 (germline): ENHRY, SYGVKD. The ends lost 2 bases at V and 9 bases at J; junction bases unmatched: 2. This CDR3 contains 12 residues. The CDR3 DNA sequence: TGTGCCATCAGTGAGGGACAGGGTCAAGCTTTCTTT. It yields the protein CAISEGQGQAFF.

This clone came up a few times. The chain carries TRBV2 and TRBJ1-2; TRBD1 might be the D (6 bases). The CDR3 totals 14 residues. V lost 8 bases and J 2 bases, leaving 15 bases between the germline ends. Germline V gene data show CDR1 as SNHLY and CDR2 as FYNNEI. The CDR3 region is CASVWNRANYGYTF. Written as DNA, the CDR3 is TGTGCCAGCGTGTGGAACAGGGCAAACTATGGCTACACCTTC. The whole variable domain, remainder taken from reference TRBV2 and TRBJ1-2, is EPEVTQTPSHQVTQMGQEVILRCVPISNHLYFYWYRQILGQKVEFLVSFYNNEISEKSEIFDDQFSVERPDGSNFTLKIRSTKLEDSAMYFCASVWNRANYGYTFGSGTRLTVV.

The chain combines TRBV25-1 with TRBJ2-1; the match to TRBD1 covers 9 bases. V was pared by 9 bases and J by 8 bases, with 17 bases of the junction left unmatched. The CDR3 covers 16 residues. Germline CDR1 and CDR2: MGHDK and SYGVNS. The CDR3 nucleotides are TGTGCCAGTCTTCCTCTACCGGGACAGGGTTCGGATGAGCAGTTCTTC. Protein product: CASLPLPGQGSDEQFF.

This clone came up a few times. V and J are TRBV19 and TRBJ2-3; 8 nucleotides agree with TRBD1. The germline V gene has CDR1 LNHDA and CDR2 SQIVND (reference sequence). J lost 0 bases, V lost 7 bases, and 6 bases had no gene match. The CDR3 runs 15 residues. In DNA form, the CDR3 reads TGTGCCAGTACGGACAGGGATTCTAGCACAGATACGCAGTATTTT. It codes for CASTDRDSSTDTQYF.

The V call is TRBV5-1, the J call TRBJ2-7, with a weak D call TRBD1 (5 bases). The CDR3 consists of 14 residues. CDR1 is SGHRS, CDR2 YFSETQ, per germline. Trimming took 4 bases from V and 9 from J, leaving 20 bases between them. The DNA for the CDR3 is TGCGCCAGCAGCCAGGACATGGGCAAGGTCGTGCAGTACTTC. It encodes CASSQDMGKVVQYF.

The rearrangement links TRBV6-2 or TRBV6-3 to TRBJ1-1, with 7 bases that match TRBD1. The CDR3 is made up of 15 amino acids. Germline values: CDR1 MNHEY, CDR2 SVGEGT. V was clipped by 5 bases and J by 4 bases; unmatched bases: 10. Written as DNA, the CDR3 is TGTGCCAGCAGTAACCGACAGGGCCGGTTCACTGAAGCTTTCTTT. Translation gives CASSNRQGRFTEAFF.

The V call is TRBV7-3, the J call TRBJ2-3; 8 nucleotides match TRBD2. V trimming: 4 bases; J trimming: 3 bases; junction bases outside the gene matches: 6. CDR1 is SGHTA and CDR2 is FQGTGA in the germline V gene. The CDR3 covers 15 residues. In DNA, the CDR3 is TGTGCCAGCAGCTCACGGGGACTAGGGACAGATACGCAGTATTTT. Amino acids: CASSSRGLGTDTQYF.

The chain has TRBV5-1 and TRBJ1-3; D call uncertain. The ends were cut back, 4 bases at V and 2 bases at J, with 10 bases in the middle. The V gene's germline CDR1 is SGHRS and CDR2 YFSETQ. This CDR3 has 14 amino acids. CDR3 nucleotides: TGCGCCAGCAGCCTCGGGTCGACTGGAAACACCATATATTTT. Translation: CASSLGSTGNTIYF.

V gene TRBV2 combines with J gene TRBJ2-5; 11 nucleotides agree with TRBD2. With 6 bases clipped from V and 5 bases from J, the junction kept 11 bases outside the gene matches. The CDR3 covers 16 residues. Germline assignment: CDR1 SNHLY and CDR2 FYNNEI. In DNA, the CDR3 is TGTGCCAGCAGCGGACTGATAGCGGGGGGGGCTGAGACCCAGTACTTC. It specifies CASSGLIAGGAETQYF. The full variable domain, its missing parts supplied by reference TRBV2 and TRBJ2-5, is EPEVTQTPSHQVTQMGQEVILRCVPISNHLYFYWYRQILGQKVEFLVSFYNNEISEKSEIFDDQFSVERPDGSNFTLKIRSTKLEDSAMYFCASSGLIAGGAETQYFGPGTRLLVL.

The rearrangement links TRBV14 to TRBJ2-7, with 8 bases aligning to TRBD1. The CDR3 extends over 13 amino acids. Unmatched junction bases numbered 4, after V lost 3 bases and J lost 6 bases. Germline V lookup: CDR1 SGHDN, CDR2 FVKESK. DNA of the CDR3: TGTGCCAGCAGCCATCGACAGGGGTCCGAGCAGTACTTC. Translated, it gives CASSHRQGSEQYF.

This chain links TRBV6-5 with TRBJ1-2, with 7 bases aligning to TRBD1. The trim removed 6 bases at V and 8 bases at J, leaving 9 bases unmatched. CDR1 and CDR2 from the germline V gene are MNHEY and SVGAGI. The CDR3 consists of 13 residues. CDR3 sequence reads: CASRYRGHRGYTF. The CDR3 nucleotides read TGTGCCAGCAGATACAGGGGCCACAGGGGCTACACCTTC.

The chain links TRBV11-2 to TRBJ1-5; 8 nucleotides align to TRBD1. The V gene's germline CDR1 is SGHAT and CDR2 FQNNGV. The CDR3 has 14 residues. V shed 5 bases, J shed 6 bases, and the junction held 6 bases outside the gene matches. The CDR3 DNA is TGTGCCAGCAGCCCGGACAGGGTGAGTCAGCCCCAGCATTTT. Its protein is CASSPDRVSQPQHF.